This T cell receptor (beta chain) was recovered during a study of blood T cell repertoires in COVID-19. Across the whole study: Samples of COVID-19 (acute and convalescent) were obtained from the United States, Italy and Spain. PBMCs, B-cell-depleted T cells, or T cells provided the cDNA or gDNA that made up the material.

Profiling relied on immunoSEQ multiplex PCR, and the TCRdb table lists in-frame clones only, not all of them. Of about 75,000 clones listed, roughly 88% were seen once; the top ten hold 20% to 25%. This CDR3 region has 15 residues. J was trimmed by 8 bases and V by 2 bases; bases with no gene match: 14. Germline CDR1 and CDR2: SQVTM and ANQGSEA. Only a few counts were recorded for this clone. Sequencing was performed on peripheral blood. The TCR comes from a woman aged 45-65 years with acute or convalescent COVID-19. This rearrangement joins TRBV29-1 to TRBJ1-2, with 7 bases fitting TRBD1. The CDR3 loop is CSVEIEWTGTGGYTF. The DNA of the CDR3 is TGCAGCGTTGAAATAGAGTGGACAGGAACAGGCGGCTACACCTTC.